One sample yielded the 27 T cell receptor beta chains listed below, sequenced in a study of Graves' ophthalmopathy and Graves' hyperthyroidism. Researchers took RNA transcripts and amplified TCR beta CDR3 regions from them. First-round RT-PCR used HTBI primers; second-round multiplex PCR followed. TCRdb recomputed calls from the multiplex PCR reads with MiXCR, one row per CDR3 protein. Among about 1.2 million distinct CDR3 sequences listed, about 35% were seen once. The material sequenced was peripheral blood or thyroid tissue (not recorded which). The source is an adult man with Graves' hyperthyroidism.

V gene TRBV7-9 combines with J gene TRBJ2-2, with D perhaps TRBD2 (5 bases). The CDR3 is 14 residues long. The V gene lost 2 bases and the J gene lost 4 bases, with 8 bases spanning the gap. Germline lookup yields CDR1 SEHNR and CDR2 FQNEAQ (reference sequence). CDR3 sequence (DNA): TGTGCCAGCAGCTTAATGGCGGGCACCGGGGAGCTGTTTTTT. Its translation: CASSLMAGTGELFF.

This clonotype was seen repeatedly, ten times or more. V is TRBV2 and J is TRBJ1-5; D gene uncertain. Trimming stripped 7 bases from V and 4 bases from J, with 11 bases between. Germline loops: CDR1 SNHLY, CDR2 FYNNEI. The CDR3 runs 13 residues. This chain's CDR3 is CASTRSLNQPQHF. The CDR3 nucleotides read TGTGCCAGCACCAGGTCCCTTAATCAGCCCCAGCATTTT.

This clonotype was found many times. CDR3 loop: CASSLDAVRSWGYTF. CDR3 bases: TGTGCCAGCAGCTTGGACGCGGTGCGATCGTGGGGCTACACCTTC. The chain uses TRBV5-8 and TRBJ1-2; D remains unclear. There are 15 residues in the CDR3. The germline V gene encodes CDR1 SGHTS and CDR2 YDEGEE. V dropped 0 bases and J dropped 8 bases, with 17 bases sitting between them.

This clonotype was picked up many times. The genes are TRBV20-1 and TRBJ2-7; 10 bases line up with TRBD1. The CDR3 runs to 14 residues. V lost 6 bases to trimming and J lost 4 bases; unmatched junction nucleotides: 9. Germline-derived CDR1 and CDR2 are DFQATT and SNEGSKA (reference sequence). CDR3 amino acids: CSANSGTGVYEQYF. The CDR3 DNA reads as TGCAGTGCAAACTCCGGGACAGGGGTTTACGAGCAGTACTTC.

This CDR3 reads CASSSSTSGGPNEKLFF. CDR3 sequence (DNA): TGTGCCAGCAGTTCCTCGACTAGCGGGGGCCCTAATGAAAAACTGTTTTTT. The chain carries TRBV7-2 and TRBJ1-4; the D gene is possibly TRBD1 (6 bases). V shed 6 bases and J shed 3 bases, with 20 bases lying between them. The CDR3 extends over 17 amino acids. Germline V gene lookup returns CDR1 SGHTA and CDR2 FQGNSA.

The chain links TRBV29-1 to TRBJ2-7; D not resolved. Germline assignment: CDR1 SQVTM and CDR2 ANQGSEA. This CDR3 contains 13 residues. Trimming shortened V by 4 bases and J by 3 bases, and 13 bases separated the two germline ends. The CDR3 bases are TGCAGCGTTGGGGGAACACTTCTCTACGAGCAGTACTTC. Translation gives CSVGGTLLYEQYF.

This sequence joins TRBV15 and TRBJ2-5, with a tentative D call TRBD1 (5 bases). The CDR3 extends over 18 amino acids. Deletions cut 0 bases from V and 4 bases from J, with 21 bases between. The germline V gene has CDR1 LNHNV and CDR2 YYDKDF (reference sequence). In DNA, the CDR3 is TGTGCCACCAGCAGAGATCAAAGGGGCCGGCAGCAGGCAGAGACCCAGTACTTC. Translated: CATSRDQRGRQQAETQYF.

The CDR3 loop is CAGWGRDGNSPLHF. As DNA, the CDR3 is TGTGCCGGCTGGGGCAGGGATGGTAATTCACCCCTCCACTTT. The rearrangement joins TRBV7-9 to TRBJ1-6, with a possible D match to TRBD1 (5 bases). There are 14 residues in the CDR3. The germline V gene encodes CDR1 SEHNR and CDR2 FQNEAQ (reference sequence). V was shortened by 11 bases and J by 6 bases, with 17 bases between the two germline ends.

The rearrangement uses TRBV10-3 and TRBJ1-1; D remains ambiguous. Trimming took off 10 bases at V and 11 bases at J, with 17 bases between the two ends. The CDR3 has 11 residues. The V gene's germline CDR1 is ENHRY and CDR2 SYGVKD. The CDR3 DNA reads TGTGCCAGCAATTCCGGGCCCGAGGCTTTCTTT. Amino acids: CASNSGPEAFF.

CDR3 loop: CSVEATGYTF. CDR3 DNA: TGCAGCGTTGAAGCTACAGGCTACACCTTC. The rearrangement uses TRBV29-1 and TRBJ1-2, with no clear D. The CDR3 is made up of 10 amino acids. CDR1 is SQVTM and CDR2 is ANQGSEA in the germline V gene. Trimming removed 1 base from V and 8 bases from J, with 5 bases in between. Complete variable domain (other parts from reference TRBV29-1 and TRBJ1-2): SAVISQKPSRDICQRGTSLTIQCQVDSQVTMMFWYRQQPGQSLTLIATANQGSEATYESGFVIDKFPISRPNLTFSTLTVSNMSPEDSSIYLCSVEATGYTFGSGTRLTVV.

The CDR3 sequence: CASSDPGTTNEKLFF. The CDR3 DNA sequence: TGTGCCAGCAGTGATCCAGGGACCACTAATGAAAAACTGTTTTTT. The rearrangement uses TRBV25-1 and TRBJ1-4; D is possibly TRBD1 (5 bases). V dropped 3 bases and J dropped 2 bases, with 10 bases sitting between them. CDR1 MGHDK and CDR2 SYGVNS come from the germline V gene. This CDR3 spans 15 amino acids.

The chain is built from TRBV13 and TRBJ1-1; 8 positions agree with TRBD1. This CDR3 has 13 residues. V lost 11 bases and J lost 4; bases outside the gene matches: 9. Germline CDR1 is PRHDT and CDR2 is FYEKMQ (reference sequence). DNA of the CDR3: TGTGCCGAACTCGGACAGGGAATCACTGAAGCTTTCTTT. The encoded protein is CAELGQGITEAFF.

The table lists this clonotype with many counts. The chain is built from TRBV29-1 and TRBJ2-7; the match to TRBD2 covers 11 bases. Germline CDR1 reads SQVTM; CDR2 reads ANQGSEA. This CDR3 is built from 13 residues. Trimming at V came to 3 bases and at J to 4 bases, leaving 2 bases not matched to a gene. The CDR3 spells CSVEASGRYEQYF. The CDR3 bases are TGCAGCGTTGAGGCTAGCGGGAGGTACGAGCAGTACTTC.

This clonotype was recorded a few times. The rearrangement joins TRBV4-1 to TRBJ1-5; 7 bases match TRBD1. V was pared by 3 bases and J by 5 bases, with 7 bases of the junction left unmatched. Germline loops: CDR1 MGHRA, CDR2 YSYEKL. This CDR3 spans 15 amino acids. The CDR3 spells CASSHPDRAHQPQHF. DNA of the CDR3: TGCGCCAGCAGCCATCCAGACAGGGCCCATCAGCCCCAGCATTTT.

In this sample, this clonotype turned up many times. The chain recombines TRBV6-6 with TRBJ2-5; the D is unclear. The CDR3 length is 15 residues. V lost 2 bases to trimming and J lost 5 bases, with 15 bases between them. Per the germline V gene, CDR1 is MNHNY and CDR2 is SVGAGI (reference sequence). The CDR3 spells CASSYAERLGETQYF. The CDR3 region has the DNA TGTGCCAGCAGTTACGCTGAAAGGTTGGGGGAGACCCAGTACTTC.

The J gene is TRBJ1-2, the V gene TRBV7-9; weak D call: TRBD1 (5 bases). V lost 2 bases and J 4 bases, leaving 14 bases between the germline ends. Germline V gene sequence: CDR1 SEHNR, CDR2 FQNEAQ (reference sequence). The CDR3 consists of 15 residues. This CDR3 is CASSLTGVGPYGYTF. The CDR3 DNA sequence: TGTGCCAGCAGCTTAACGGGGGTGGGGCCCTATGGCTACACCTTC.

This clonotype was counted ten times or more. This chain links TRBV5-1 with TRBJ2-2; 7 bases match TRBD1. This CDR3 has 16 residues. Germline assignment: CDR1 SGHRS and CDR2 YFSETQ. The V segment lost 2 bases and the J segment 2 bases; nucleotides outside the gene matches: 6. DNA for the CDR3: TGCGCCAGCAGCTTAGACAGGGCCGTTAACACCGGGGAGCTGTTTTTT. This translates into CASSLDRAVNTGELFF.

This clonotype was detected many times. This sequence joins TRBV7-9 and TRBJ2-7, with TRBD1 identical over 7 bases. Looked up from germline, CDR1 is SEHNR and CDR2 is FQNEAQ (reference sequence). CDR3 size: 16 residues. Trimming removed 5 bases from V and 2 bases from J; junction bases left unmatched: 12. The CDR3, as DNA: TGTGCCAGCAGCCCCCGGCCGGGGACAGTCACCTACGAGCAGTACTTC. Protein: CASSPRPGTVTYEQYF.

V usage is TRBV29-1 and J usage is TRBJ1-5; perhaps TRBD1 as D (6 bases). The CDR3 runs 13 residues. The V and J ends lost 0 bases and 7 bases respectively, with 10 bases between them. Germline V gene sequence: CDR1 SQVTM, CDR2 ANQGSEA. The CDR3 spells CSVEDLTGQPQHF. CDR3 coding DNA: TGCAGCGTTGAAGATCTGACAGGCCAGCCCCAGCATTTT. The variable domain in full, with the rest retrieved from reference TRBV29-1 and TRBJ1-5, is SAVISQKPSRDICQRGTSLTIQCQVDSQVTMMFWYRQQPGQSLTLIATANQGSEATYESGFVIDKFPISRPNLTFSTLTVSNMSPEDSSIYLCSVEDLTGQPQHFGDGTRLSIL.

This rearrangement joins TRBV27 to TRBJ2-7; D gene unclear. V lost 7 bases and J 5 bases, leaving 9 bases between the germline ends. Per the germline V gene, CDR1 is MNHEY and CDR2 is SMNVEV (reference sequence). There are 11 residues in the CDR3. This CDR3 is CASMSRHEQYF. DNA for the CDR3: TGTGCCAGCATGAGTCGCCACGAGCAGTACTTC.

This clonotype occurred a few times. J is TRBJ2-7 and V is TRBV11-3, with D perhaps assigned TRBD1 or TRBD2 (5 bases each). Trimming cost V 5 bases and J 2 bases, with 16 bases left between them. This CDR3 contains 15 residues. Germline V gene data show CDR1 as SGHNT and CDR2 as YENEEA. In DNA form, the CDR3 reads TGTGCCAGCAGCCCCAGAGGGGAGAGTACCTACGAGCAGTACTTC. Translated: CASSPRGESTYEQYF. The entire variable domain, with the rest obtained from reference TRBV11-3 and TRBJ2-7, is as follows: EAGVVQSPRYKIIEKKQPVAFWCNPISGHNTLYWYLQNLGQGPELLIRYENEEAVDDSQLPKDRFSAERLKGVDSTLKIQPAELGDSAVYLCASSPRGESTYEQYFGPGTRLTVT.

Regarding this clonotype: The CDR3 does not close with the conserved phenylalanine or tryptophan, likely indicating a read error. Because the CDR3's place on the DNA is in doubt, the DNA is left out and the CDR3 is given as listed by TCRdb. The chain has TRBV7-2 and TRBJ2-1; no DNA check was done on the table's D call, TRBD1. The germline V gene encodes CDR1 SGHTA and CDR2 FQGNSA. The CDR3 is 9 amino acids in total, end residues counted. The CDR3 here is CASSPMAHT.

This clonotype was seen repeatedly, ten times or more. The CDR3 sequence is CAIAGRTNTGELFF. For the CDR3, the DNA is TGTGCCATCGCCGGGAGGACGAACACCGGGGAGCTGTTTTTT. The chain employs TRBV10-3 and TRBJ2-2, with 7 bases matching TRBD2. This CDR3 contains 14 residues. Germline V CDR1 and CDR2: ENHRY, SYGVKD. Unmatched junction bases numbered 3, after V lost 8 bases and J lost 0 bases.

At least ten counts were recorded for this clonotype. This chain joins TRBV10-3 and TRBJ1-1; the match to TRBD1 covers 7 bases. Germline CDR1 is ENHRY and CDR2 is SYGVKD. CDR3 length: 13 residues. The V gene end was trimmed by 7 bases and the J gene end by 0 bases; junction bases not matched to a gene: 2. The DNA of the CDR3 is TGTGCCATCACAGACAGGGTGAACACTGAAGCTTTCTTT. Its translation is CAITDRVNTEAFF.

The chain employs TRBV5-1 and TRBJ2-7; D possibly corresponds to TRBD2 (7 bases). Germline values: CDR1 SGHRS, CDR2 YFSETQ. This CDR3 has 18 amino acids. V was clipped by 1 base and J by 0 bases, with 20 bases between them. In DNA, the CDR3 is TGCGCCAGCAGCTTGAGTTTCCGGGGGGCTATGGACTCCTACGAGCAGTACTTC. This encodes CASSLSFRGAMDSYEQYF.

The chain recombines TRBV10-3 with TRBJ1-5; TRBD1 might be the D (5 bases). In germline, CDR1 is ENHRY, CDR2 SYGVKD. Deletions cut 0 bases from V and 13 bases from J, with 13 bases between. This CDR3 has 13 amino acids. The CDR3 bases are TGTGCCATCAGTGAGTCGAAAGGGGTGAGTCAGCATTTT. This gives the protein CAISESKGVSQHF.

This clonotype showed up many times. The V gene is TRBV7-2, the J gene TRBJ2-7; D gene ambiguous. The V gene's germline CDR1 is SGHTA and CDR2 FQGNSA. This CDR3 spans 14 amino acids. Trimming removed 4 bases from V and 0 bases from J, with 10 bases in between. The CDR3 nucleotides are TGTGCCAGCAGCTCCTACTTGACCTCCTACGAGCAGTACTTC. This codes for CASSSYLTSYEQYF.